This T cell receptor (beta chain) was sequenced for a study of identical twins. Overall study results and limits: The study drew conclusions from cross-sectional statistical analysis, not from following the same donors.

The CDR3 length is 14 residues. Per the germline V gene, CDR1 is MGHRA and CDR2 is YSYEKL. V shed 1 base and J shed 5 bases, with 10 bases lying between them. One entry per CDR3 protein, called by TCRdb with MiXCR from the 5' RACE reads. The table records 1.5 million to 2 million distinct CDR3 sequences, about 32% of them present only once. A word on this clonotype: Its antigen is unidentified.

Material for sequencing was cord blood. This receptor was obtained from a newborn girl in good health. This chain links TRBV4-1 with TRBJ2-3; D remains ambiguous. CDR3 region: CASSQGRRLDTQYF. The CDR3 DNA reads TGCGCCAGCAGCCAAGGGCGTCGGTTAGATACGCAGTATTTT.